The 2 T cell receptor beta chains listed next were all sequenced from one sample in a study of T cell repertoires in cytomegalovirus infection. In TCRdb, the reads were re-called with MiXCR into one record per CDR3 protein. The data contain just under 500,000 distinct CDR3 sequences, roughly a third of them seen just once; the ten biggest clones take up about a sixth. No antigen has been assigned to these receptors. Material: cultured PBMCs, obtained from culture after CMV antigen stimulation. These receptors all come from a human donor in good health (CMV status not recorded). Some clones in this sample may be carry-over from other donors' samples.

The V gene is TRBV3-1, the J gene TRBJ1-1, with D perhaps TRBD1 (6 bases). CDR3 size: 12 residues. Deletions cut 5 bases from V and 8 bases from J, with 12 bases between. Germline V gene lookup returns CDR1 LGHDT and CDR2 YNNKEL (reference sequence). CDR3 DNA: TGTGCCAGCAGCAGAACCGGGACAGAAGCTTTCTTT. Translation gives CASSRTGTEAFF.

This clonotype occurred a few times. This chain uses TRBV6-1 with TRBJ2-2; the D call may be TRBD1 or TRBD2 (6 bases each). The V gene's germline CDR1 is MNHNS and CDR2 SASEGT. The CDR3 consists of 17 residues. V was shortened by 3 bases and J by 0 bases, with 14 bases between the two germline ends. CDR3 sequence: CASSETFGGANTGELFF. The CDR3 DNA sequence: TGTGCCAGCAGTGAGACTTTCGGGGGCGCGAACACCGGGGAGCTGTTTTTT.